Listed below are T cell receptor beta chains from one sample, sequenced in a study of blood T cell repertoires in COVID-19. Assay: immunoSEQ multiplex PCR; the TCRdb copy retains only in-frame clones and omits some. The repertoire has 150,000 to 200,000 clones, approximately 85% of them found once; the top ten carry roughly 3.5%. Specimen: peripheral blood. All receptors derive from a man aged 55 to 70 with acute or convalescent COVID-19. CDR3s include the opening cysteine and the closing phenylalanine or tryptophan. Each record gives: clone size, J gene, D gene, V gene, CDR3 protein, CDR3 DNA. A D gene is named only where the DNA matches it firmly. Clone size, where shown, is once, few, many, or a class for clones that have expanded.

>.|TRBJ1-3|TRBD1|TRBV7-6
CASSLQQGAGGNTIYF
TGTGCCAGCAGCTTACAACAGGGGGCAGGAGGAAACACCATATATTTT
>few|TRBJ2-1|TRBD2|TRBV9
CASSSSSGARYNEQFF
TGTGCCAGCAGCTCCAGTAGCGGGGCAAGATACAATGAGCAGTTCTTC
>.|TRBJ2-3|TRBD2|TRBV19
CASSPSGFTDTQYF
TGTGCCAGTAGTCCTAGCGGGTTCACAGATACGCAGTATTTT
>.|TRBJ2-3|.|TRBV18
CASSPVLEADTQYF
TGTGCCAGCTCACCAGTCCTAGAGGCAGATACGCAGTATTTT
>few|TRBJ1-4|.|TRBV28
CASSLPVRGGKLFF
TGTGCCAGCAGTTTGCCAGTCCGAGGCGGAAAACTGTTTTTT
>.|TRBJ2-4|TRBD1|TRBV28
CATMDRKNIQYF
TGTGCCACCATGGACAGGAAAAACATTCAGTACTTC
>.|TRBJ2-7|.|TRBV11-2
CASSLGRGGRYEQYF
TGTGCCAGCAGCTTAGGACGGGGAGGCCGGTACGAGCAGTACTTC
>.|TRBJ1-2|.|TRBV7-2
CASSLGAGGYTF
TGTGCCAGCAGCTTAGGAGCTGGTGGCTACACCTTC
>.|TRBJ2-1|.|TRBV7-6
CASSLFKSQKSSYNEQFF
TGTGCCAGCAGCTTATTCAAAAGTCAGAAAAGCTCCTACAATGAGCAGTTCTTC
>.|TRBJ2-7|.|TRBV6-2/TRBV6-3
CASSSTGYEQYF
TGTGCCAGCAGTTCTACAGGTTACGAGCAGTACTTC
>.|TRBJ2-1|.|TRBV21-1
CASSKDCPGSYNEQFF
TGTGCCAGCAGCAAAGATTGTCCGGGGTCCTACAATGAGCAGTTCTTC
>.|TRBJ2-1|.|TRBV4-1
CASSQDWAEQFF
TGCGCCAGCAGCCAAGATTGGGCGGAGCAGTTCTTC
>.|TRBJ1-5|.|TRBV6-6
CASSYSSNQPQHF
TGTGCCAGCAGTTACTCATCTAATCAGCCCCAGCATTTT
>.|TRBJ2-1|.|TRBV6-1
CASSEYTGDNEQFF
TGTGCCAGCAGTGAATATACAGGAGACAATGAGCAGTTCTTC
>.|TRBJ2-7|.|TRBV28
CASQVGGRNYEQYF
TGTGCCAGCCAGGTTGGTGGGAGGAACTACGAGCAGTACTTC
>.|TRBJ2-1|TRBD2|TRBV3-1/TRBV3-2
CASSSRRVAGGALNEQFF
TGTGCCAGCAGCTCCCGTCGGGTAGCGGGAGGGGCTTTGAATGAGCAGTTCTTC
>.|TRBJ2-7|.|TRBV5-1
CASSLGSVTYEQYF
TGCGCCAGCAGCTTGGGGAGTGTTACCTACGAGCAGTACTTC
>.|TRBJ2-1|.|TRBV7-2
CASSFYSNEGQFF
TGTGCCAGCAGCTTTTATAGCAATGAAGGGCAGTTCTTC
>.|TRBJ2-2|TRBD2|TRBV3-1/TRBV3-2
CASSLSGANTGELFF
TGTGCCAGCAGCCTTAGCGGGGCGAACACCGGGGAGCTGTTTTTT
>.|TRBJ2-1|.|TRBV20-1
CSASRGNNEQFF
TGCAGTGCTAGTAGAGGAAACAATGAGCAGTTCTTC
>.|TRBJ2-5|TRBD2|TRBV27
CASGLVRETQYF
TGTGCCAGCGGACTAGTTCGGGAGACCCAGTACTTC
>.|TRBJ1-1|.|TRBV5-5
CASSHGGGRTEAFF
TGTGCCAGCAGCCATGGGGGAGGGAGAACTGAAGCTTTCTTT
>once|TRBJ2-1|.|TRBV7-3
CASSSKTSSQEQFF
TGTGCCAGCAGCTCCAAGACTTCCAGCCAGGAGCAGTTCTTC
>.|TRBJ2-5|.|TRBV2
CASSLRRETQYF
TGTGCCAGCAGTCTCCGGCGGGAGACCCAGTACTTC
>.|TRBJ2-3|TRBD1|TRBV19
CASSMGQGTDTQYF
TGTGCCAGTAGTATGGGACAGGGAACAGATACGCAGTATTTT
>.|TRBJ2-5|TRBD2|TRBV27
CASSSISGSAETQYF
TGTGCCAGCAGTTCAATTAGCGGGAGTGCGGAGACCCAGTACTTC
>.|TRBJ1-6|TRBD1|TRBV3-1/TRBV3-2
CASRKAQGDSPLHF
TGTGCCAGCAGAAAAGCACAGGGGGATTCACCCCTCCACTTT
>.|TRBJ2-1|.|TRBV15
CATSRDGSYPSSYNEQFF
TGTGCCACCAGCAGAGATGGTAGCTACCCTAGCTCCTACAATGAGCAGTTCTTC
>.|TRBJ2-7|TRBD1|TRBV19
CASSIEGGAFYEQYF
TGTGCCAGTAGTATTGAAGGGGGCGCCTTCTACGAGCAGTACTTC